Sequencing of this TCR beta chain was carried out in a study of T cell responses to AZD1222 COVID-19 vaccine (dated by TCRdb to the early 2020s). Study-level background: Because spike-specific TCR depth and breadth did not differ between the two schedules, AZD1222 recipients who got a second dose at roughly 4 weeks were pooled with those who got a second dose at roughly 12 weeks. A total of under 250 trial participants underwent TCR sequencing, of whom about 200 had received two doses of AZD1222 and roughly 26 had received two doses of the MenACWY control vaccine. Trial participants were enrolled by age into 18-55, 56-69 and 70-plus year subgroups, with approximately 160, 26 and 62 TCR-sequenced participants respectively. Results the study describes overall, beyond this receptor: Because no day 14 peak-response samples were available, repertoires were characterized only after the peak T cell response. In the small 56-69-year group, the increase in depth fell short of significance, most likely because of low power. Conclusions about previously exposed vaccinees are limited because only six or seven AZD1222 recipients were SARS-CoV-2 seropositive at baseline. Nearly half of unique spike-specific TCRs reportedly recognized epitopes outside regions mutated in the B.1.351 and B.1.1.7 variants. The vaccine-associated CD4 TCRs covered the entire spike protein, and the dominant responses fell in regions 160-218 and 743-854. A significant rise in spike-specific TCR breadth and depth was observed after two AZD1222 doses relative to day 0 and relative to MenACWY recipients. Most participants were white British and females outnumbered males, and the authors suggested that clonal diversity may have been underestimated.

Turning to this clone: Its antigen target is currently unknown. No much larger clone is present one base from it, and per-base qualities are unavailable.

The sample's time point label, in plain terms: baseline before first vaccination. The vaccinee samples were drawn from two UK trials, COV001 and COV002, one of which was a single-blind randomized controlled phase 2/3 trial testing AZD1222 (ChAdOx1 nCoV-19) in healthy adults. Trial participant PBMC samples were collected at day 0 and day 28 after the second dose for TCRbeta chain sequencing. The CDR3 regions of human TCRbeta chains were analyzed by immunosequencing. The original methods were these. TCRs in the repertoires were compared against a reference library of SARS-CoV-2-specific TCRs that had been generated with the MIRA antigen-specificity platform. Breadth was defined as the fraction of unique TCRs that were SARS-CoV-2-associated. Depth was defined as the fraction of total T cells that were SARS-CoV-2-associated. Using the MIRA data, every spike-specific TCR was mapped to the spike region that the TCR reacted to and assigned to either a CD4 or a CD8 class. Log10-transformed breadth and depth values were compared by one-way ANOVA with Sidak's multiple comparisons tests. TCRdb holds this immuneACCESS table with in-frame rearrangements only. Some clones are missing; in checked studies, unresolved V genes explain under half, and the rest has no known cause. V, J and clone size are taken as reported in that table, and D and trimming were inferred from the DNA itself. The sample has about 110,000 clones on record, about nine tenths of them singletons. The biggest ten clones account for approximately 5.5% of the sample.

The sample in question was peripheral blood, obtained on day 0 of AZD1222 vaccination. This clonotype was sampled from an adult in good health.

DNA sequence: TGTGCCAGCAGCTCTGGACTATCATCCTACGAGCAGTACTTC. This is translated as CASSSGLSSYEQYF. The V gene is TRBV5-4 and the J gene is TRBJ2-7; 6 matching bases give a weak D call of TRBD2. V was cut back by 3 bases and J by 1 base, leaving a gap of 11 bases between them. The germline V gene (reference sequence) gives CDR1 as SGHNT and CDR2 as YYREEE. Measured from the cysteine to the phenylalanine, the CDR3 is 14 residues long. The read is trimmed to its CDR3 DNA, 42 bases read in frame from base 1.